Sequencing of this T cell receptor beta chain was carried out in a study of cytomegalovirus exposure and HLA in healthy donors. Germline CDR1 LNHDA, CDR2 SQIVND (reference sequence). The CDR3 is 14 residues long. Trimming removed 7 bases from V and 4 bases from J; junction bases left unmatched: 9. The table lists this clone with a count of one. Its target is unknown. The PCR used 60 Vbeta and 13 Jbeta primers. TCRdb keeps only in-frame clones here, not all; method: immunoSEQ multiplex PCR. The sample has approximately 120,000 clones; 60% to 85% are singletons. Broader study findings: The majority of CMV-associated TCR beta chains were reported as apparently HLA-restricted in a later analysis.

The chain joins TRBV19 to TRBJ2-7; TRBD2 agrees at 8 bases. The TCR was taken from a man aged 25-45 years in good health and CMV-seronegative. The sequencing sample was made of PBMCs. CDR3 residues: CASKPTSVSYEQYF. CDR3 bases: TGTGCCAGTAAACCGACTAGCGTTTCTTACGAGCAGTACTTC.